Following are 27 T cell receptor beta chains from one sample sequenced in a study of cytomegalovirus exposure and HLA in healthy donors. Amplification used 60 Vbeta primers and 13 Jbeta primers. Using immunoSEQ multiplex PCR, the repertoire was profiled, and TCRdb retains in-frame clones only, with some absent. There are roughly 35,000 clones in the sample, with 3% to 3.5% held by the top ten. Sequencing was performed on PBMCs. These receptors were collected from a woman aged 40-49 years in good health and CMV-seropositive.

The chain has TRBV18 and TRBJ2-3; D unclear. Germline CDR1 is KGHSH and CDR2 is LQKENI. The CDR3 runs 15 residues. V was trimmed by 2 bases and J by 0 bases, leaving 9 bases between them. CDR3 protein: CASSPSPVSTDTQYF. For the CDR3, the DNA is TGTGCCAGCTCACCATCGCCAGTTAGCACAGATACGCAGTATTTT.

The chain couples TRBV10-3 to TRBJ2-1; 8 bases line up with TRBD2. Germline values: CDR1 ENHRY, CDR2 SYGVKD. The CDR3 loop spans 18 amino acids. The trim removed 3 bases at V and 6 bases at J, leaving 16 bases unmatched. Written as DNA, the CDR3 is TGTGCCATCAGTGACTCCCTGATTGGGGCGGGAGGTGGCAATGAGCAGTTCTTC. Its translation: CAISDSLIGAGGGNEQFF.

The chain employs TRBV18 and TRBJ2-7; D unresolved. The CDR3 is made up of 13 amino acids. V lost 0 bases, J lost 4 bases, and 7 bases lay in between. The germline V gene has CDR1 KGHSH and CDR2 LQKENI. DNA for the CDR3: TGTGCCAGCTCACCACCCAACGAGTACGAGCAGTACTTC. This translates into CASSPPNEYEQYF.

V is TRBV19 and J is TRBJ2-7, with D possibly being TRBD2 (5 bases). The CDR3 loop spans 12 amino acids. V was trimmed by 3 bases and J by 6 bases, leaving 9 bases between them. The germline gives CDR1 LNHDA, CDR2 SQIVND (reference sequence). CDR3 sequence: CASSIGLIEQYF. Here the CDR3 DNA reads TGTGCCAGTAGTATTGGACTGATCGAGCAGTACTTC.

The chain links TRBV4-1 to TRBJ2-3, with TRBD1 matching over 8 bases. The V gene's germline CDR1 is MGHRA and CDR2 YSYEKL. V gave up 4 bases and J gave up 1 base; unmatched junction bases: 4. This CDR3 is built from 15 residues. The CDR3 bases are TGCGCCAGCAGCCCGGACAGGGAAGGCACAGATACGCAGTATTTT. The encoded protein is CASSPDREGTDTQYF.

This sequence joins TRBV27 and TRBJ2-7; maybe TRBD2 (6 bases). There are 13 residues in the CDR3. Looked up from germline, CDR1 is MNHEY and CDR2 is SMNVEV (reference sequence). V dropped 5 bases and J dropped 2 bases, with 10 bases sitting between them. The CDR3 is CASSPGLTYEQYF. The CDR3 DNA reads TGTGCCAGCAGTCCCGGACTAACCTACGAGCAGTACTTC.

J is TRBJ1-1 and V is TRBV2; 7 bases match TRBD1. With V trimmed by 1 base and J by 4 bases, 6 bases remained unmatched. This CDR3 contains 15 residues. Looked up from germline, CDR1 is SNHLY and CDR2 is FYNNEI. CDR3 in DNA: TGTGCCAGCAGTGAAGTTAGGACAGGCATCACTGAAGCTTTCTTT. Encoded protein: CASSEVRTGITEAFF.

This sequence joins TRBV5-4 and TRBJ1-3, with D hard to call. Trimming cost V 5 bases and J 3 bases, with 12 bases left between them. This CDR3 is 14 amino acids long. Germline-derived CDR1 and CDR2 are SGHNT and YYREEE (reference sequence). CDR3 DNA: TGTGCCAGCAGTTCCGGACGGGATGGAAACACCATATATTTT. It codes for CASSSGRDGNTIYF. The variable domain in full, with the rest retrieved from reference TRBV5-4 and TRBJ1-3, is ETGVTQSPTHLIKTRGQQVTLRCSSQSGHNTVSWYQQALGQGPQFIFQYYREEENGRGNFPPRFSGLQFPNYSSELNVNALELDDSALYLCASSSGRDGNTIYFGEGSWLTVV.

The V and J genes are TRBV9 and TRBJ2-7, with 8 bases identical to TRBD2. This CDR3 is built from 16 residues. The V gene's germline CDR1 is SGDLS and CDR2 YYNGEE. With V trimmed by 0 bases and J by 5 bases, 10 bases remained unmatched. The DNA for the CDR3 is TGTGCCAGCAGCGTAGGTGATAGCGGGGATTCCCACGAGCAGTACTTC. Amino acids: CASSVGDSGDSHEQYF.

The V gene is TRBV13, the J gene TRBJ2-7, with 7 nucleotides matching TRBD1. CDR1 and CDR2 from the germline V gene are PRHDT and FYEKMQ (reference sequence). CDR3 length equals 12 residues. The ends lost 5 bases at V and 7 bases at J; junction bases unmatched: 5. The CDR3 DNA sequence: TGTGCCAGCAGCGGGGACAGTCGAGAGCAGTACTTC. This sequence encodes CASSGDSREQYF.

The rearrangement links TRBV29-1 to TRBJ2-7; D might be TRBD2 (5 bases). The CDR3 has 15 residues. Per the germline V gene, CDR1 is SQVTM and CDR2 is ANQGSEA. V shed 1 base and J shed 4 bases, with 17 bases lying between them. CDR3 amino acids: CSVEGSEASPYEQYF. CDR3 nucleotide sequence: TGCAGCGTTGAAGGGTCGGAGGCCTCCCCGTACGAGCAGTACTTC.

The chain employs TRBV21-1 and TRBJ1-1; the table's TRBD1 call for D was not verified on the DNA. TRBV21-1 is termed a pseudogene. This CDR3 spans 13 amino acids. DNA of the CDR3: TGTGCCAGCCGGTCGGGACACCTCTCTGAAGCTTTCTTT. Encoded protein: CASRSGHLSEAFF.

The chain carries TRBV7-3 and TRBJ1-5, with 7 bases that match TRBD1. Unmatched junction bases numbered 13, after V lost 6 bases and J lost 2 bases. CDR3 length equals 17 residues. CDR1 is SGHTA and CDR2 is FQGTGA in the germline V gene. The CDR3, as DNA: TGTGCCAGCAGTTGGGGTCACGACAGGGATGGCAATCAGCCCCAGCATTTT. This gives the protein CASSWGHDRDGNQPQHF.

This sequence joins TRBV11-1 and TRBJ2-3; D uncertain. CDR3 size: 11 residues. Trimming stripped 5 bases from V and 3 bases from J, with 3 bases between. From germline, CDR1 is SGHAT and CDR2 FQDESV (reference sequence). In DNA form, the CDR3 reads TGTGCCAGCAGCCAAACAGATACGCAGTATTTT. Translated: CASSQTDTQYF.

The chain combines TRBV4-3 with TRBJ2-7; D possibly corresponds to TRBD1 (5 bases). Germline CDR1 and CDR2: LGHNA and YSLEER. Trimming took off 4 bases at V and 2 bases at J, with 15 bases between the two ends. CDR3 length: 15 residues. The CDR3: CASSRSVQETYEQYF. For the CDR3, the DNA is TGCGCCAGCAGCCGTTCGGTACAGGAGACCTACGAGCAGTACTTC.

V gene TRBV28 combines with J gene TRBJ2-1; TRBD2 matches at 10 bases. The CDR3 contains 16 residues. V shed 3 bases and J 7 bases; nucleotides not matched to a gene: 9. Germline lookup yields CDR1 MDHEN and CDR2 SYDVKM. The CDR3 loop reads CASSFPSGRARNEQFF. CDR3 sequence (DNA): TGTGCCAGCAGTTTTCCGAGCGGGAGGGCCAGAAATGAGCAGTTCTTC.

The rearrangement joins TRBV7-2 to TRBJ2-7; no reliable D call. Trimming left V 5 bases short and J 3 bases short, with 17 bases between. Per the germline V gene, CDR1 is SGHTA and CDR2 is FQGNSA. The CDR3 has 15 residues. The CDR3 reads CASSIQPRPGYEQYF. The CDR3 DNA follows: TGTGCCAGCAGCATCCAGCCGAGGCCCGGCTACGAGCAGTACTTC.

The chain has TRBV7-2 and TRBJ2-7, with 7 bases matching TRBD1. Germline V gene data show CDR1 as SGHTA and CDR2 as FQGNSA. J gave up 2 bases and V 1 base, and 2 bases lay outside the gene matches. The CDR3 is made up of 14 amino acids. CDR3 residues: CASSLDGQAYEQYF. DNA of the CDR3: TGTGCCAGCAGCTTAGATGGACAGGCCTACGAGCAGTACTTC.

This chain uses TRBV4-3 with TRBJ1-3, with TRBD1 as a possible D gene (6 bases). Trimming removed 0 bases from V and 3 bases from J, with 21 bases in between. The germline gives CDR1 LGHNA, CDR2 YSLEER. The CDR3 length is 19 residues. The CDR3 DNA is TGCGCCAGCAGCCAAGATTGGTTCGGAGTGGGGGCCTTTGGAAACACCATATATTTT. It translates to CASSQDWFGVGAFGNTIYF.

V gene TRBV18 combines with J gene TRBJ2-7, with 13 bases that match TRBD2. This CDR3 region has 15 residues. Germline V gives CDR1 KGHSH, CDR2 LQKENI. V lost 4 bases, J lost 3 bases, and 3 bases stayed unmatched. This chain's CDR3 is CASSRTSGRDYEQYF. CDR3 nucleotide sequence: TGTGCCAGCTCACGTACTAGCGGGAGGGACTACGAGCAGTACTTC.

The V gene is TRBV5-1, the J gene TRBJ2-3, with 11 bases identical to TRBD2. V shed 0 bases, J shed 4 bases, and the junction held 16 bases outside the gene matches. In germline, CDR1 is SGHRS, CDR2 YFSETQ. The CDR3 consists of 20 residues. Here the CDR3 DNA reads TGCGCCAGCAGCTTGGGGACCGGGACTAGCGGAACCCCCTGGCCAGATACGCAGTATTTT. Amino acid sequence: CASSLGTGTSGTPWPDTQYF. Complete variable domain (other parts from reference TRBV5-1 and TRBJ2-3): KAGVTQTPRYLIKTRGQQVTLSCSPISGHRSVSWYQQTPGQGLQFLFEYFSETQRNKGNFPGRFSGRQFSNSRSEMNVSTLELGDSALYLCASSLGTGTSGTPWPDTQYFGPGTRLTVL.

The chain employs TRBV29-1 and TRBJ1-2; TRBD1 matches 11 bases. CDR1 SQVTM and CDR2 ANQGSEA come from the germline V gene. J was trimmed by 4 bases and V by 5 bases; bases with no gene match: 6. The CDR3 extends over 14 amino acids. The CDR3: CSVTGTGGSYGYTF. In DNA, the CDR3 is TGCAGCGTTACCGGGACAGGGGGGAGCTATGGCTACACCTTC.

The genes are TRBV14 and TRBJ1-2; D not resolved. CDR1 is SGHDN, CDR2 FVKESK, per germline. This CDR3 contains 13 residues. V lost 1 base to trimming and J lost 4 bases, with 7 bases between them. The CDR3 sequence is CASSQGRFYGYTF. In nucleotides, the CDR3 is TGTGCCAGCAGCCAAGGGAGGTTCTATGGCTACACCTTC.

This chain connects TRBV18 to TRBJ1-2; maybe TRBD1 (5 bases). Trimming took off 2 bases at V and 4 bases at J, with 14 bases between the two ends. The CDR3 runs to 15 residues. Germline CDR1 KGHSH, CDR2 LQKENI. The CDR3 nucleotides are TGTGCCAGCTCACCAAGTGGGACTGTGGGCTATGGCTACACCTTC. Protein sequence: CASSPSGTVGYGYTF.

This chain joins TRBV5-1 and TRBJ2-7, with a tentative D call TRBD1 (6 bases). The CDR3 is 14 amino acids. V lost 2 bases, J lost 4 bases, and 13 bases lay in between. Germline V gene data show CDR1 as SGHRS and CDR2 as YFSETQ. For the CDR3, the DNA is TGCGCCAGCAGCTTAGGCCTTACAGGGTACGAGCAGTACTTC. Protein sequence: CASSLGLTGYEQYF.

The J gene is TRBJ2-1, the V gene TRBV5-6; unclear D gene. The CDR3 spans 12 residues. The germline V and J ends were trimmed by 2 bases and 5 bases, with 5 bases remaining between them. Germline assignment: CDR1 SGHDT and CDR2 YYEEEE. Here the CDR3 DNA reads TGTGCCAGCAGCTTTTCGGACAATGAGCAGTTCTTC. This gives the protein CASSFSDNEQFF.

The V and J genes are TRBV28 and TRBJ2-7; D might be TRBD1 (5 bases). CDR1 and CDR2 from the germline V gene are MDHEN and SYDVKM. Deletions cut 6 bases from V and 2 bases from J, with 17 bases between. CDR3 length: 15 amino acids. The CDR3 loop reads CASSPTQGIPYEQYF. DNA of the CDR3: TGTGCCAGCAGCCCAACGCAGGGTATACCCTACGAGCAGTACTTC.